This is a list of T cell receptor beta chains from one sample in a study of CD8+CD57+ T cells in acquired aplastic anemia. MiXCR, applied by TCRdb to the reads, yields one record per CDR3 protein. The profile covers 150,000 to 200,000 distinct CDR3 sequences, with over 60% appearing a single time and 46% taken by the ten largest. Sequenced: sorted CD4+, CD8+, or CD8+CD57+ T cells (not recorded which) from PBMCs. The receptors originated from a human donor with severe aplastic anemia or a healthy control (not recorded which). Each CDR3 is given with its conserved first and last residue. D genes are given only for firm matches. The size of a clone is reported for some rows only, either as once, few or many, or as a class for expanded clones.

abundance,d_gene,v_gene,j_gene,CDR3aa,CDR3nt
many,TRBD1,TRBV6-5,TRBJ1-4,CASSYQGANEKLFF,TGTGCCAGCAGTTACCAGGGGGCTAATGAAAAACTGTTTTTT
.,TRBD2,TRBV4-2,TRBJ2-7,CASSQEREYYEQYF,TGTGCCAGCAGCCAAGAGCGGGAGTACTACGAGCAGTACTTC
.,.,TRBV20-1,TRBJ1-4,CSAPHEVGEKLFF,TGCAGTGCTCCTCATGAGGTCGGGGAAAAACTGTTTTTT
.,.,TRBV10-3,TRBJ2-2,CAISGTEVTGELFF,TGTGCCATCAGTGGGACAGAAGTAACCGGGGAGCTGTTTTTT
medium-sized,TRBD2,TRBV20-1,TRBJ2-1,CSARETSGGEQFF,TGCAGTGCTAGAGAGACTAGCGGGGGTGAGCAGTTCTTC
few,.,TRBV6-4,TRBJ1-1,CASSHRDGAEAFF,TGTGCCAGCAGCCACCGGGACGGAGCTGAAGCTTTCTTT
.,.,TRBV29-1,TRBJ2-3,CSVGPNRRDTQYF,TGCAGCGTTGGTCCAAACCGGAGAGATACGCAGTATTTT
medium-sized,.,TRBV6-1,TRBJ2-7,CASNGGTSYEQYF,TGTGCCAGCAACGGGGGTACCTCCTACGAGCAGTACTTC
few,TRBD2,TRBV20-1,TRBJ2-1,CSARGGRPYNEQFF,TGCAGTGCTAGGGGCGGGAGACCCTACAATGAGCAGTTCTTC
few,.,TRBV15,TRBJ2-5,CATSSQLETQYF,TGTGCCACCAGCAGCCAGCTCGAGACCCAGTACTTC
few,TRBD1,TRBV28,TRBJ2-7,CASSFSASGRGYSYEQYF,TGTGCCAGCAGTTTTTCGGCCTCGGGCAGGGGGTACTCCTACGAGCAGTACTTC
.,.,TRBV19,TRBJ1-1,CASNHDRSNTEAFF,TGTGCCAGTAATCACGACAGGTCGAACACTGAAGCTTTCTTT
few,TRBD1,TRBV7-8,TRBJ1-1,CASSFRGGAFF,TGTGCCAGCAGCTTCAGGGGGGGCGCTTTCTTT
many,TRBD2,TRBV20-1,TRBJ2-1,CSARGTSVNEQFF,TGCAGTGCTAGGGGGACTAGTGTGAATGAGCAGTTCTTC
.,.,TRBV5-1,TRBJ2-5,CASSLIGYQETQYF,TGCGCCAGCAGCTTGATTGGTTACCAAGAGACCCAGTACTTC
.,TRBD1,TRBV24-1,TRBJ2-7,CATSDWDRNEQYF,TGTGCCACCAGTGATTGGGACAGGAACGAGCAGTACTTC
few,.,TRBV20-1,TRBJ1-1,CSARDQRLAGTEFTEAFF,TGCAGTGCTAGAGATCAGAGATTAGCGGGGACGGAATTCACTGAAGCTTTCTTT
.,TRBD2,TRBV20-1,TRBJ2-5,CSARTSGGGETQYF,TGCAGTGCGAGGACTAGCGGGGGCGGGGAGACCCAGTACTTC